This T cell receptor beta chain was captured by sequencing in a study of T cell changes during pregnancy in multiple sclerosis (dated by TCRdb to between 2018 and 2021). Some background on the complete study: In women with multiple sclerosis, the researchers looked at how the T cell repertoire shifted as pregnancy progressed.

The receptor library was made with the immunoSEQ multiplex PCR assay. TCRdb obtained this table from immuneACCESS and retained in-frame rearrangements with V and J assigned. These tables miss some clones; where compared with another copy, unresolved V genes account for less than half of the shortfall, and the remainder is unexplained. The sample contains 35,000 or so clones, approximately 90% of them found a single time. 0.65% to 0.95% of the sample is in the top ten clones. Of note for this clone: The target of this receptor is not known. No base quality information exists; no much larger clone differs at one position.

V is reduced by 5 bases and J by 5 bases, leaving a spacing of 9 bases between them. The CDR3 holds 12 amino acids from the cysteine to the phenylalanine. Only CDR3 DNA is held: 36 bases, read in frame from base 1. The germline V gene specifies SGHVS as CDR1 and FQNEAQ as CDR2. Sequenced here: CD4+ T cells from peripheral blood mononuclear cells, sampled after pregnancy. The chain uses TRBV7-8 and TRBJ1-2; too little of a D gene remains to name it. The receptor's source is a female donor in good health, enrolled as a control in a pregnancy study. The CDR3 corresponds to CASSLGSYGYTF. Read as DNA, the sequence is TGTGCCAGCAGCCTCGGGAGTTATGGCTACACCTTC. With the rest looked up from the reference TRBV7-8 and TRBJ1-2 genes rather than sequenced, the full variable domain is GAGVSQSPRYKVAKRGQDVALRCDPISGHVSLFWYQQALGQGPEFLTYFQNEAQLDKSGLPSDRFFAERPEGSVSTLKIQRTQQEDSAVYLCASSLGSYGYTFGSGTRLTVV.